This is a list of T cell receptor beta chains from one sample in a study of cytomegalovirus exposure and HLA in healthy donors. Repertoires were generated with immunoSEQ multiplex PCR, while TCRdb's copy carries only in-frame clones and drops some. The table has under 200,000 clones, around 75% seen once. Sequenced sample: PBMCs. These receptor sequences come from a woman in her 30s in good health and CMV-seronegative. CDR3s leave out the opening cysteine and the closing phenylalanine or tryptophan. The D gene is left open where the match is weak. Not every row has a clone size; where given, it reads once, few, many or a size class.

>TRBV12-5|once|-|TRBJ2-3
ASGLGTGPTDTQY
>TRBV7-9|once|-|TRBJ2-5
ASSFGGETQY
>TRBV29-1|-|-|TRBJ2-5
SVRNGWETQY
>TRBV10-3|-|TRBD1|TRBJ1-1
AISPGTGTNTEAF
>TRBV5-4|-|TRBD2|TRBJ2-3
ASSPGLAGDGTQY
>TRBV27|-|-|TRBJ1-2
ASSTTGPGGYT
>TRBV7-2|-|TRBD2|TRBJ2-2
ASSFTPGGGTGELF
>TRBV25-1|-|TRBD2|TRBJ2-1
ASSEGTSGDYNEQF
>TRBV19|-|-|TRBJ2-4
ATSLAAKNIQY
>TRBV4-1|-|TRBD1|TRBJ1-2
ASSPSLPWTGQANYGYT
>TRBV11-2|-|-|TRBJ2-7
ASSLATGPREQY
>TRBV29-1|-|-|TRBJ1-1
SVEEGTTLNTEAF
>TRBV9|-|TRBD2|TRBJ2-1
ASRDPSEAGGHWNEQF
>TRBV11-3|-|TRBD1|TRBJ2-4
ASGSGTGTKNIQY
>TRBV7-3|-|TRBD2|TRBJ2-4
ASSPVGSGGRTNIQY
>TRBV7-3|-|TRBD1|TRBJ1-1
ASSMTGSTEAF
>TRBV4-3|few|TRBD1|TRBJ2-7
ASSQGPVSGTGNNYEQY
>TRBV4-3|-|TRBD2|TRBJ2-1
ASSRSLAGVYNEQF
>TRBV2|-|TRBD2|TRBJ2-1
ASSGLAKYNEQF
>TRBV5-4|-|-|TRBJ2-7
ASSLDSSAGWS
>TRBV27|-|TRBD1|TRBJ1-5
ASSSDRGSNQPQH
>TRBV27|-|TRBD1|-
ASSLSGQGRYEQY
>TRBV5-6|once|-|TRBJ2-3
ASSLAGGLNTDTQY
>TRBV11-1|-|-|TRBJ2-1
ASSLISAWSSYNEQF
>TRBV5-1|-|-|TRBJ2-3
ASSTTGFADTQY
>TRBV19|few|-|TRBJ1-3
ASTGTGNTIY
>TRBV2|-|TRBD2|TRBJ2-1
ANTPGLASNEQF
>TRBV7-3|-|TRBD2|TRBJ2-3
ASSPRLRGGTDTQY
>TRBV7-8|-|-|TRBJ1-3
ASSASQGWSGNTIY
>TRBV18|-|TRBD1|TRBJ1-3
ASSPRGQDYSGNTIY
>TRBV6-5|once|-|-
ASSYSKRVRTGELF
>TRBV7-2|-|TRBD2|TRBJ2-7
ASRVLAGRGEQY
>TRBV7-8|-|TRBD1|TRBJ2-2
ASSAGTGGIGELF
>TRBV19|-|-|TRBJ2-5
ASSIARNEETQY
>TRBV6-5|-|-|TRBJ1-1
ASRTGGLLNTEAF
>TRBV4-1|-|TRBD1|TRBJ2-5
ASSRTGAPQETQY
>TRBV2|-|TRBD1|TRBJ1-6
ASRAQGDYSPLH
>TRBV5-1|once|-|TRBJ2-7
ASSLVQGRLSSYEQY
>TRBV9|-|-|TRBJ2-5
ASSPHPGYEGETQY
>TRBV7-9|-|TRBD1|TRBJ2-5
ASSPTGFQETQY
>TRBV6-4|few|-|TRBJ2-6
ASSESAAVSGANVLT
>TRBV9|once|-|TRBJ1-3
ASSVQGISGNTIY
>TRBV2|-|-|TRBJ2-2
ASRGQAGLNTGELF
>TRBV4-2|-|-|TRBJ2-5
ASSHLGDSKETQY
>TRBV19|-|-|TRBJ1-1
ASSQTRDTEAF
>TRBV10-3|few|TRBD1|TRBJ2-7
AIRPPGTGHSYEQY
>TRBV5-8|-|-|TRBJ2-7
ASSLLSTGPGDTGKQY
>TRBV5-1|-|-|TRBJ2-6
ASSWGGPSGANVLT
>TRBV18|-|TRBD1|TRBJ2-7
ASSKTGTGPYEQY
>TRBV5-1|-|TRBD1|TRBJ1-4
ASSPTGTGDEKLF